A selection of T cell receptor beta chains follows, all from one sample in a study of OX40 agonist ivuxolimab in advanced cancers. Measured with immunoSEQ multiplex PCR; TCRdb has only the in-frame clones, and not every one. This table has under 25,000 clones, approximately 87% appearing once. The specimen comprised CD4+ or CD8+ T cells sorted from blood, sampled in a trial of the OX40 agonist ivuxolimab. Every receptor here comes from an adult with an advanced solid tumor such as melanoma, head and neck, liver or kidney cancer. The CDR3 runs from the conserved cysteine through the conserved F or W. Fields, in order: V gene, D gene, clone size, CDR3 length, J gene, CDR3 DNA, CDR3 protein. The D gene is left open where the match is weak. Only some rows state a clone size, as once, few, many or a class for expanded clones.

V: TRBV2
D: -
size: once
length: 14
J: TRBJ1-5
DNA: TGTGCCAGCAGTGGGGCAGGGAAAAATCAGCCCCAGCATTTT
CDR3: CASSGAGKNQPQHF

V: TRBV10-2
D: TRBD1
size: few
length: 17
J: TRBJ2-7
DNA: TGCGCCAGCAGTGAGTCCAACCACAGGGGTCTTTGGTACGAGCAGTACTTC
CDR3: CASSESNHRGLWYEQYF

V: TRBV5-1
D: -
size: -
length: 15
J: TRBJ1-1
DNA: TGCGCCAGCAGCTTGGGGGCGGCGGTCCTTCCTGAAGCTTTCTTT
CDR3: CASSLGAAVLPEAFF

V: TRBV4-3
D: -
size: few
length: 17
J: TRBJ2-2
DNA: TGCGCCAGCAGCCAAGATCGCGGGACAGCGAACACCGGGGAGCTGTTTTTT
CDR3: CASSQDRGTANTGELFF

V: TRBV20-1
D: -
size: -
length: 11
J: TRBJ2-7
DNA: TGCAGTGCTTCGCTTTACTACGAGCAGTACTTC
CDR3: CSASLYYEQYF

V: TRBV7-9
D: -
size: -
length: 16
J: TRBJ1-6
DNA: TGTGCCAGCAGCCCGTCCGGCCCTTCCCGTAATTCACCCCTCCACTTT
CDR3: CASSPSGPSRNSPLHF

V: TRBV4-3
D: TRBD1
size: -
length: 15
J: TRBJ1-2
DNA: TGCGCCAGCAGCCAAAACAGGGGAGAGGCCTATGGCTACACCTTC
CDR3: CASSQNRGEAYGYTF

V: TRBV29-1
D: TRBD1
size: few
length: 12
J: TRBJ1-1
DNA: TGCAGCGTTTTGACAGGGAGGACTGAAGCTTTCTTT
CDR3: CSVLTGRTEAFF

V: TRBV13
D: -
size: -
length: 16
J: TRBJ1-3
DNA: TGTGCCAGCAGCTTAATGGGGCAGGGAAGTGGAAACACCATATATTTT
CDR3: CASSLMGQGSGNTIYF

V: TRBV6-5
D: -
size: -
length: 13
J: TRBJ2-7
DNA: TGTGCCAGCAGTTACCGGGACACCTACGAGCAGTACTTC
CDR3: CASSYRDTYEQYF

V: TRBV6-6
D: -
size: -
length: 14
J: TRBJ1-5
DNA: TGTGCCAGCAGTTGGGGGGGGCCGAATCAGCCCCAGCATTTT
CDR3: CASSWGGPNQPQHF

V: TRBV11-3
D: -
size: -
length: 12
J: TRBJ2-2
DNA: TGTGCCAGCAGCCCCTACACCGGGGAGCTGTTTTTT
CDR3: CASSPYTGELFF

V: TRBV15
D: TRBD2
size: -
length: 19
J: TRBJ2-1
DNA: TGTGCCACCAGCAGCGGATTAGGACTAGCGGGAGGCATCGGCAATGAGCAGTTCTTC
CDR3: CATSSGLGLAGGIGNEQFF

V: TRBV6-4
D: -
size: -
length: 14
J: TRBJ2-7
DNA: TGTGCCAGCAGTGACTCCCTGGACAGCCTCGAGCAGTACTTC
CDR3: CASSDSLDSLEQYF

V: TRBV29-1
D: TRBD1
size: -
length: 11
J: TRBJ1-4
DNA: TGCAGCGCCTCGACAGGGGAAAAACTGTTTTTT
CDR3: CSASTGEKLFF

V: TRBV29-1
D: -
size: -
length: 11
J: TRBJ2-1
DNA: TGCAGCGCCATGGGTCCCAATGAGCAGTTCTTC
CDR3: CSAMGPNEQFF

V: TRBV29-1
D: TRBD1
size: once
length: 11
J: TRBJ2-5
DNA: TGCAGTATTACAGGGGGGGAGACCCAGTACTTC
CDR3: CSITGGETQYF

V: TRBV5-4
D: -
size: -
length: 14
J: TRBJ2-5
DNA: TGTGCCAGCAGCCCCGGGCAAGGCAGAGAGACCCAGTACTTC
CDR3: CASSPGQGRETQYF

V: TRBV11-3
D: -
size: -
length: 14
J: TRBJ2-5
DNA: TGTGCCAGCAGCTTAGGTGCGGCCCTGGAGACCCAGTACTTC
CDR3: CASSLGAALETQYF

V: TRBV7-2
D: -
size: once
length: 17
J: TRBJ2-3
DNA: TGTGCCAGCAGCTTGAGTGGGCGGGGCCGCCTTGCGGATACGCAGTATTTT
CDR3: CASSLSGRGRLADTQYF

V: TRBV19
D: TRBD1
size: -
length: 17
J: TRBJ1-1
DNA: TGTGCCAGTAGTTTCATTCCGGGACAGCGATTGAACACTGAAGCTTTCTTT
CDR3: CASSFIPGQRLNTEAFF

V: TRBV15
D: -
size: -
length: 17
J: TRBJ2-7
DNA: TGTGCCACCAGCAGAGATCCCCCCAGCGGCCCCCTAAGCGAGCAGTACTTC
CDR3: CATSRDPPSGPLSEQYF

V: TRBV6-5
D: -
size: -
length: 13
J: TRBJ1-5
DNA: TGTGCCAGCAGCCCCGGACAGTTAAAGCCCCAGCATTTT
CDR3: CASSPGQLKPQHF

V: TRBV7-8
D: TRBD1
size: -
length: 15
J: TRBJ1-5
DNA: TGTGCCAGCAGCTTATACGACAGGGGGCCTCAGCCCCAGCATTTT
CDR3: CASSLYDRGPQPQHF

V: TRBV11-2
D: TRBD2
size: -
length: 16
J: TRBJ2-3
DNA: TGTGCCAGCAGCTTCGGAAAACTAGCGGGGTTAGATACGCAGTATTTT
CDR3: CASSFGKLAGLDTQYF

V: TRBV11-2
D: TRBD2
size: -
length: 14
J: TRBJ2-7
DNA: TGTGCCAGCAGCTGGGGCGGGAGGTCCTACGAGCAGTACTTC
CDR3: CASSWGGRSYEQYF

V: TRBV4-1
D: -
size: once
length: 16
J: TRBJ1-1
DNA: TGCGCCAGCAGCCCCAACCCAGGGATAGTTAACACTGAAGCTTTCTTT
CDR3: CASSPNPGIVNTEAFF

V: TRBV6-6
D: TRBD1
size: -
length: 15
J: TRBJ1-1
DNA: TGTGCCAGCAGTTTAGGACAGGGGGCGTTCACTGAAGCTTTCTTT
CDR3: CASSLGQGAFTEAFF

V: TRBV4-3
D: -
size: few
length: 15
J: TRBJ1-6
DNA: TGCGCCAGCAGCCAAGCGGACCTAAATAATTCACCCCTCCACTTT
CDR3: CASSQADLNNSPLHF

V: TRBV4-2
D: TRBD2
size: -
length: 15
J: TRBJ2-3
DNA: TGTGCCAGCAGCCAAGACGGGGGAGGGTCAGATACGCAGTATTTT
CDR3: CASSQDGGGSDTQYF

V: TRBV9
D: -
size: -
length: 14
J: TRBJ2-7
DNA: TGTGCCAGCAGCCCACGGGCAGGTTACGACGAGCAGTACTTC
CDR3: CASSPRAGYDEQYF

V: TRBV30
D: TRBD1
size: few
length: 13
J: TRBJ1-1
DNA: TGTGCCTGGTCCGGGACAGGGAACACTGAAGCTTTCTTT
CDR3: CAWSGTGNTEAFF

V: TRBV2
D: TRBD2
size: -
length: 16
J: TRBJ2-3
DNA: TGTGCCAGCATCAAAGAACGGGCGCTAGCGGCAGATACGCAGTATTTT
CDR3: CASIKERALAADTQYF

V: TRBV10-3
D: -
size: -
length: 13
J: TRBJ2-1
DNA: TGTGCCATCACAGACTCGAGACAGGAAGGGCAGTTCTTC
CDR3: CAITDSRQEGQFF

V: TRBV7-9
D: -
size: -
length: 11
J: TRBJ2-1
DNA: TGTGCCAGCAGCCCGATGAATGAGCAGTTCTTC
CDR3: CASSPMNEQFF

V: TRBV5-1
D: -
size: -
length: 14
J: TRBJ2-1
DNA: TGCGCCAGCAGCATAGGAAGGACCTTCCCGGACCAGTTCTTC
CDR3: CASSIGRTFPDQFF

V: TRBV15
D: TRBD1
size: few
length: 14
J: TRBJ1-4
DNA: TGTGCCACCGGACAGGGAATCTCTAATGAAAAACTGTTTTTT
CDR3: CATGQGISNEKLFF

V: TRBV4-1
D: -
size: -
length: 15
J: TRBJ1-6
DNA: TGCGCCAGCAGCCCACGGTCGGGGGATAATTCACCCCTCCACTTT
CDR3: CASSPRSGDNSPLHF

V: TRBV27
D: TRBD1
size: -
length: 14
J: TRBJ1-2
DNA: TGTGCCAGCAGTTGGGCCGGGACAGGACTCGGCTACACCTTC
CDR3: CASSWAGTGLGYTF

V: TRBV7-9
D: TRBD1
size: once
length: 14
J: TRBJ2-7
DNA: TGTGCCAGCAGTGAATGGACAGGGGACTACGAGCAGTACTTC
CDR3: CASSEWTGDYEQYF

V: TRBV19
D: TRBD2
size: -
length: 16
J: TRBJ2-2
DNA: TGTGCCAGTAGTATTTCCGCGGGGGGGCACCCCGGGGAGCTGTTTTTT
CDR3: CASSISAGGHPGELFF

V: TRBV5-1
D: -
size: once
length: 13
J: TRBJ1-5
DNA: TGCGCCAGCAGCCCGGAGGGGGATCAGCCCCAGCATTTT
CDR3: CASSPEGDQPQHF

V: TRBV7-9
D: -
size: -
length: 15
J: TRBJ2-3
DNA: TGTGCCAGCAGCCCTCCGGGCAGCGGCACAGATACGCAGTATTTT
CDR3: CASSPPGSGTDTQYF

V: TRBV9
D: -
size: -
length: 8
J: TRBJ1-1
DNA: TGTGCCAGCAGCGAAGCTTTCTTT
CDR3: CASSEAFF

V: TRBV10-3
D: -
size: -
length: 16
J: TRBJ1-4
DNA: TGTGCCATCAGTGAGTCTGGAAGCACGCTGGGAGAAAAACTGTTTTTT
CDR3: CAISESGSTLGEKLFF

V: TRBV7-2
D: TRBD1
size: -
length: 15
J: TRBJ1-1
DNA: TGTGCCAGCAGCCCGAGGACAGGGGCGGCCACTGAAGCTTTCTTT
CDR3: CASSPRTGAATEAFF

V: TRBV5-8
D: -
size: -
length: 15
J: TRBJ1-4
DNA: TGTGCCAGCAGCTTGGGTCAGGCGCATAATGAAAAACTGTTTTTT
CDR3: CASSLGQAHNEKLFF

V: TRBV12-5
D: -
size: -
length: 13
J: TRBJ2-3
DNA: TGTGCTAGTGGTTCTAGGGCCGGGGATACGCAGTATTTT
CDR3: CASGSRAGDTQYF

V: TRBV7-2
D: TRBD1
size: -
length: 14
J: TRBJ1-4
DNA: TGTGCCAGCAGGCTGACAGGGGGAAATGAAAAACTGTTTTTT
CDR3: CASRLTGGNEKLFF

V: TRBV14
D: TRBD2
size: -
length: 15
J: TRBJ2-1
DNA: TGTGCCAGCAGCCGACTAGCGGGAGACTACAATGAGCAGTTCTTC
CDR3: CASSRLAGDYNEQFF

V: TRBV2
D: -
size: once
length: 13
J: TRBJ1-2
DNA: TGTGCCAGCATGAGGGACCAAAAGGGTGGCTACACCTTC
CDR3: CASMRDQKGGYTF

V: TRBV7-3
D: TRBD1
size: -
length: 15
J: TRBJ1-2
DNA: TGTGCCAGCAGCCCCAGACAGGGATTACACTATGGCTACACCTTC
CDR3: CASSPRQGLHYGYTF

V: TRBV6-6
D: -
size: -
length: 13
J: TRBJ2-7
DNA: TGTGCCAGCAGCCAACTAGGTAATTACGAGCAGTACTTC
CDR3: CASSQLGNYEQYF

V: TRBV7-6
D: TRBD2
size: -
length: 16
J: TRBJ2-2
DNA: TGTGCCAGCAGCTTGCAGTCTAGCGGGAACACCGGGGAGCTGTTTTTT
CDR3: CASSLQSSGNTGELFF

V: TRBV7-9
D: -
size: -
length: 14
J: TRBJ2-7
DNA: TGTGCCAGCAGCTTAATGGGGGACTCCTACGAGCAGTACTTC
CDR3: CASSLMGDSYEQYF

V: TRBV6-1
D: -
size: -
length: 14
J: TRBJ1-5
DNA: TGTGCCAGCAGTCCTGACGGGGGGCATCAGCCCCAGCATTTT
CDR3: CASSPDGGHQPQHF

V: TRBV11-2
D: -
size: -
length: 17
J: TRBJ2-4
DNA: TGTGCCAGCAGCTTAGCATCCGGGACCAAAGCCAAAAACATTCAGTACTTC
CDR3: CASSLASGTKAKNIQYF

V: TRBV5-4
D: TRBD2
size: -
length: 16
J: TRBJ2-2
DNA: TGTGCCAGCAGCTTGGCCGTAGCTAGCGGTACCGGGGAGCTGTTTTTT
CDR3: CASSLAVASGTGELFF

V: TRBV9
D: -
size: -
length: 15
J: TRBJ1-1
DNA: TGTGCCAGCAGCGTAGAACCCACGTTGATAACTGAAGCTTTCTTT
CDR3: CASSVEPTLITEAFF

V: TRBV7-9
D: -
size: few
length: 15
J: TRBJ2-3
DNA: TGTGCCAGCAGCTTAGCGAGGCATAGCACAGATACGCAGTATTTT
CDR3: CASSLARHSTDTQYF